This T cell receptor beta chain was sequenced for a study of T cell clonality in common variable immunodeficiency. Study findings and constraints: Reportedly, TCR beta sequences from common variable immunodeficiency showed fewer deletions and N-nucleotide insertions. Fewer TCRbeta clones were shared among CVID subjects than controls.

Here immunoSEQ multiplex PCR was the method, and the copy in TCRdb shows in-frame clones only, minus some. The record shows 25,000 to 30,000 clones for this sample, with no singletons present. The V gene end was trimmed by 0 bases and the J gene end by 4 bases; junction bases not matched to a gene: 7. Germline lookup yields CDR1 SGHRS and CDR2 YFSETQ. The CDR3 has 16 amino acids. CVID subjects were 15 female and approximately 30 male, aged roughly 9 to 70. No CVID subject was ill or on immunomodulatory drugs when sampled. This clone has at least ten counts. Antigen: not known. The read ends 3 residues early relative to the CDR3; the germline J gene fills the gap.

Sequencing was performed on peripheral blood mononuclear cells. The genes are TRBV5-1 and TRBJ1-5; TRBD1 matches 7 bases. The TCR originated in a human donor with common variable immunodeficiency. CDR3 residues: CASSLEGAQGNQPQHF. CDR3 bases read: TGCGCCAGCAGCTTGGAGGGGGCGCAAGGTAATCAGCCC.